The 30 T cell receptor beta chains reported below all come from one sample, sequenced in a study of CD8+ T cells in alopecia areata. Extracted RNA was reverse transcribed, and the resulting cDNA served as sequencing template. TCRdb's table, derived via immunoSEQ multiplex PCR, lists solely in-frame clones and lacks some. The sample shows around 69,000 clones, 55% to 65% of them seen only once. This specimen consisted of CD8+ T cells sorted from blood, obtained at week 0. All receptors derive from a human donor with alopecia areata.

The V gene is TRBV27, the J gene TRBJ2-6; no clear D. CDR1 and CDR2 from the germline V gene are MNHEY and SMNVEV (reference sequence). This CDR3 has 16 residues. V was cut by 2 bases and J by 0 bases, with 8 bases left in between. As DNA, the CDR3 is TGTGCCAGCAGTTTAACCGCTGGCTCTGGGGCCAACGTCCTGACTTTC. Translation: CASSLTAGSGANVLTF.

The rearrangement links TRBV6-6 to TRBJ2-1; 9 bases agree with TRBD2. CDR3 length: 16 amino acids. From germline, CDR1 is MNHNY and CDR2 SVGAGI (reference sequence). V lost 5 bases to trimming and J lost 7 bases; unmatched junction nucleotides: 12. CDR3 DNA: TGTGCCAGCAGTCACCGAGGAGCGGGAGGCCAGAATGAGCAGTTCTTC. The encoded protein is CASSHRGAGGQNEQFF.

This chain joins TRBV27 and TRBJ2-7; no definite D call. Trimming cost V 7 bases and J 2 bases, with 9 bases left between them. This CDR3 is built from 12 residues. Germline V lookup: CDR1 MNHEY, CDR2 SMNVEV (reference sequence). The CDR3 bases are TGTGCCAGCAAAAATGGCGCCTACGAGCAGTACTTC. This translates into CASKNGAYEQYF.

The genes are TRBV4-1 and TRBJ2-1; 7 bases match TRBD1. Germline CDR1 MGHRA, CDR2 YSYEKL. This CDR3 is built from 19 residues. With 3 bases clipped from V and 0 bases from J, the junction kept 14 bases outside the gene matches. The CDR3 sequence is CASSQFSPLRDSSYNEQFF. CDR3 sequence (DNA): TGCGCCAGCAGCCAGTTCAGTCCCCTCCGGGACAGCTCCTACAATGAGCAGTTCTTC.

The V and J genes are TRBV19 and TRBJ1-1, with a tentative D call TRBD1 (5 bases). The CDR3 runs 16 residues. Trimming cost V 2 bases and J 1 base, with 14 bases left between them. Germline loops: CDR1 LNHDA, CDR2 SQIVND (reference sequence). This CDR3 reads CASSITGAWGNTEAFF. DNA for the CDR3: TGTGCCAGTAGTATAACCGGGGCGTGGGGGAACACTGAAGCTTTCTTT.

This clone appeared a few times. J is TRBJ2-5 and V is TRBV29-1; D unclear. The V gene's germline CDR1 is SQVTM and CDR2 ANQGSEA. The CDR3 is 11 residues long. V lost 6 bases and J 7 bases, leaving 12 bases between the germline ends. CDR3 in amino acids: CSVPDRTTQYF. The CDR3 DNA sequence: TGCAGCGTGCCGGACCGTACGACCCAGTACTTC.

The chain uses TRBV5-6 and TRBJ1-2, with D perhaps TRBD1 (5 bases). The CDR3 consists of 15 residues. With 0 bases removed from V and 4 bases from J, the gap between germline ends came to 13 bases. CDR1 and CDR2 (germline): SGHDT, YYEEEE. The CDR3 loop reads CASSLAQTGPYGYTF. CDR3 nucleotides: TGTGCCAGCAGCTTGGCCCAAACGGGGCCCTATGGCTACACCTTC.

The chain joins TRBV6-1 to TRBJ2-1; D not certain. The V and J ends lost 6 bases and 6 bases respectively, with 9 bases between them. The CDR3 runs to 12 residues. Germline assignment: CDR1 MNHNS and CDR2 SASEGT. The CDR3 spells CASSFGRNEQFF. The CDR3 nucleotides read TGTGCCAGCAGCTTCGGCCGCAATGAGCAGTTCTTC.

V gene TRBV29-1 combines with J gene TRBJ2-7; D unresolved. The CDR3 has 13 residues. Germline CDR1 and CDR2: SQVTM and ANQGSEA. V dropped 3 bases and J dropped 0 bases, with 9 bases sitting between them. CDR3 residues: CSVEDGSSYEQYF. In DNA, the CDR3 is TGCAGCGTTGAGGACGGCAGCTCCTACGAGCAGTACTTC.

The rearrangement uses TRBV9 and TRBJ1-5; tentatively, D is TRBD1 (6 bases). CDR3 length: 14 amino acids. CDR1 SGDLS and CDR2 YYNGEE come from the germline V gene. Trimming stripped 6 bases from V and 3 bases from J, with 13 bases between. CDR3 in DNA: TGTGCCAGCAACAGGGACGGACTCAATCAGCCCCAGCATTTT. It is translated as CASNRDGLNQPQHF.

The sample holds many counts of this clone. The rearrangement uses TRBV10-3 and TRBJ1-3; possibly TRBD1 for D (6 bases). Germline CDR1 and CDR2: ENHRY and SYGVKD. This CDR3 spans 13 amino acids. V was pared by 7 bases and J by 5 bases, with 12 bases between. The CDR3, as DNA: TGTGCCATCACCGGGACACCAAGAAACACCATATATTTT. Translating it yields CAITGTPRNTIYF.

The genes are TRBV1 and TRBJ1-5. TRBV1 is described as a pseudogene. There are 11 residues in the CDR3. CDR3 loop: CTSSHGQPQHF. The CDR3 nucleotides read TGCACCAGCAGCCATGGTCAGCCCCAGCATTTT.

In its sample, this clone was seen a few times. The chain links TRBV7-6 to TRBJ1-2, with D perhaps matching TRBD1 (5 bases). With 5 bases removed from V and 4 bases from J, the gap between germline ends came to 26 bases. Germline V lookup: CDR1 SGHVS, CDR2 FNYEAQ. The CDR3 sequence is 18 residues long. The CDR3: CASSRLNVQFDSPYGYTF. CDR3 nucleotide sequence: TGTGCCAGCAGCCGACTTAACGTTCAGTTCGACAGCCCCTATGGCTACACCTTC.

The CDR3 protein is CASSSGGVNIQYF. The CDR3 DNA sequence: TGTGCCAGCAGTTCCGGGGGGGTGAACATTCAGTACTTC. This rearrangement joins TRBV6-5 to TRBJ2-4, with 8 bases aligning to TRBD2. With 4 bases clipped from V and 7 bases from J, the junction kept 3 bases outside the gene matches. Germline-derived CDR1 and CDR2 are MNHEY and SVGAGI. The CDR3 contains 13 residues.

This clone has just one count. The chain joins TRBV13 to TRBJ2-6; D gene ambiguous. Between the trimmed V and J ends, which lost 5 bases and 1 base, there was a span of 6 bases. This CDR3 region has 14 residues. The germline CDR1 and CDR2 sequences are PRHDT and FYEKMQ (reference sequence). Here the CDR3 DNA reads TGTGCCAGCAGCCTCGATTCTGGGGCCAACGTCCTGACTTTC. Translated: CASSLDSGANVLTF.

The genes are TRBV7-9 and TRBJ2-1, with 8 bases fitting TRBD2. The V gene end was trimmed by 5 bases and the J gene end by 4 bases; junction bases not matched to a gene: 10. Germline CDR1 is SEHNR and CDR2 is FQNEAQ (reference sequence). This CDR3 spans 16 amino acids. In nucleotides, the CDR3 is TGTGCCAGCAGCCCCGCCGGCCAGCGGGAGTACAATGAGCAGTTCTTC. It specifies CASSPAGQREYNEQFF. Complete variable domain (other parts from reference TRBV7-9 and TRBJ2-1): DTGVSQNPRHKITKRGQNVTFRCDPISEHNRLYWYRQTLGQGPEFLTYFQNEAQLEKSRLLSDRFSAERPKGSFSTLEIQRTEQGDSAMYLCASSPAGQREYNEQFFGPGTRLTVL.

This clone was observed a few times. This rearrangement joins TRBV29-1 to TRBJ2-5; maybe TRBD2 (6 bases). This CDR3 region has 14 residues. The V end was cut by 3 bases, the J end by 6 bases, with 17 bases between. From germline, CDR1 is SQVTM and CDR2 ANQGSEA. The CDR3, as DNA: TGCAGCGTTGATGGTCTAGCGAGTGTACAGACCCAGTACTTC. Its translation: CSVDGLASVQTQYF. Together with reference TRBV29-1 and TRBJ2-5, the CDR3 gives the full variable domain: SAVISQKPSRDICQRGTSLTIQCQVDSQVTMMFWYRQQPGQSLTLIATANQGSEATYESGFVIDKFPISRPNLTFSTLTVSNMSPEDSSIYLCSVDGLASVQTQYFGPGTRLLVL.

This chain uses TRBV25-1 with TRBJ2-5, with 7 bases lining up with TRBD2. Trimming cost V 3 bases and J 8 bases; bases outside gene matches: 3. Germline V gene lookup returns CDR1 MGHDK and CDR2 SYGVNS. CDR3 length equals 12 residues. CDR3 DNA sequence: TGTGCCAGCAGTGAGAGCGGGATTACCCAGTACTTC. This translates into CASSESGITQYF.

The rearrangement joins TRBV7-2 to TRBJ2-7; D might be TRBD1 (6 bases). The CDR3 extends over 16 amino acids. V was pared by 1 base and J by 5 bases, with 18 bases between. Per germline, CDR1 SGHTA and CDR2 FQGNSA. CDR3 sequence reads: CASSLGGQGDGDEQYF. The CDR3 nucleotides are TGTGCCAGCAGCTTAGGGGGGCAGGGAGATGGAGACGAGCAGTACTTC.

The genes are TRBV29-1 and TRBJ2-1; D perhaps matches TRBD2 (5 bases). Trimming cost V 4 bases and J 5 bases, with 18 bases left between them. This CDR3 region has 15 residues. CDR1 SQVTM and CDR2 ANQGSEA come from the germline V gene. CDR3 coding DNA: TGCAGCGTTGGCGCGCTATCGCGAGCGGACAATGAGCAGTTCTTC. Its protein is CSVGALSRADNEQFF.

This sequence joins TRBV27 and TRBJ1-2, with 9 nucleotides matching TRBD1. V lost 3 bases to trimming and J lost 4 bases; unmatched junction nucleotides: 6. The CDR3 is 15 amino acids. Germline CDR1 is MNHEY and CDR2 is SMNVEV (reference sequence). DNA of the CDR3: TGTGCCAGCAGTTTTGGGACAGGGTCGACCTATGGCTACACCTTC. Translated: CASSFGTGSTYGYTF.

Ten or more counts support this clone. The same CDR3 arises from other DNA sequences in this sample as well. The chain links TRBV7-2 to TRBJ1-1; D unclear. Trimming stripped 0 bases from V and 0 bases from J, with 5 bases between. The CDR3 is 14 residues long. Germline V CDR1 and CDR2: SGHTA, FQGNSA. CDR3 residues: CASSLAGLNTEAFF. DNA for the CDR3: TGTGCCAGCAGCTTAGCCGGGTTGAACACTGAAGCTTTCTTT.

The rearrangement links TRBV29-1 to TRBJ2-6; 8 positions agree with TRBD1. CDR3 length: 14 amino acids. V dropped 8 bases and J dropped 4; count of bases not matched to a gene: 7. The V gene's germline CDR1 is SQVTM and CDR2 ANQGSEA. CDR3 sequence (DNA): TGCAGCCCCGGACAGGGCTACGGGGCCAACGTCCTGACTTTC. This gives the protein CSPGQGYGANVLTF.

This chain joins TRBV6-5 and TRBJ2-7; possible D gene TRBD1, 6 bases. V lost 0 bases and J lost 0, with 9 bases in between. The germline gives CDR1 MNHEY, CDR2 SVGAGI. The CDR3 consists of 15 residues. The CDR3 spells CASSYSQGHSYEQYF. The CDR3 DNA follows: TGTGCCAGCAGTTACTCCCAGGGACACTCCTACGAGCAGTACTTC.

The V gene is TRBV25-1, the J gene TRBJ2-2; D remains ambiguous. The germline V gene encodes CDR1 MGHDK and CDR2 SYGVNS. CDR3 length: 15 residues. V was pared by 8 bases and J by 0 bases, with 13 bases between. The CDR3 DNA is TGTGCCAGCGTCGCGGAATCCCCGAACACCGGGGAGCTGTTTTTT. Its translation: CASVAESPNTGELFF.

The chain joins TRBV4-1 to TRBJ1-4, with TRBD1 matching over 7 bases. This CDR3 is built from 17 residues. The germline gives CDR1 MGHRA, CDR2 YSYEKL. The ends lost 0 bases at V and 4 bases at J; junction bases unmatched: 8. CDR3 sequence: CASSQEVKGASNEKLFF. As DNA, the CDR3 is TGCGCCAGCAGCCAAGAAGTGAAGGGGGCTAGTAATGAAAAACTGTTTTTT.

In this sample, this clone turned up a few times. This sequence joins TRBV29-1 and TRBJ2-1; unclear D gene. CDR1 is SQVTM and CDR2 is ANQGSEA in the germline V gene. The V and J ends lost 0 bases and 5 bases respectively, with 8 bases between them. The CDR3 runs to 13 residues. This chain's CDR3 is CSVEDHRDNEQFF. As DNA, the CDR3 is TGCAGCGTTGAAGATCATAGGGACAATGAGCAGTTCTTC.

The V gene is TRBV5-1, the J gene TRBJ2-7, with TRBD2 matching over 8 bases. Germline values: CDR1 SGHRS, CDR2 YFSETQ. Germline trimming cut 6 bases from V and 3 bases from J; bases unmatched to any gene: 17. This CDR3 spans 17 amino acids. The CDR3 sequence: CASTVGSAAGGFYEQYF. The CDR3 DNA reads TGCGCCAGCACCGTGGGATCGGCGGCGGGAGGTTTCTACGAGCAGTACTTC.

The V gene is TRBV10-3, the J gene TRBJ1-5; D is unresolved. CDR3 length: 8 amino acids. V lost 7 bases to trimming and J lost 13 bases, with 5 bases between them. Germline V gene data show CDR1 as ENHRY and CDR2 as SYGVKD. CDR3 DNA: TGTGCCATCATCAGACAGCATTTT. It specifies CAIIRQHF.

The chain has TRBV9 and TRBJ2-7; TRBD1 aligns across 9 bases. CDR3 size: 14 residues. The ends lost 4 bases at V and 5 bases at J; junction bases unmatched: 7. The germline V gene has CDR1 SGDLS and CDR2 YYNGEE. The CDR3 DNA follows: TGTGCCAGCAGCCCGACAGGGGGTACCCACGAGCAGTACTTC. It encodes CASSPTGGTHEQYF.